Included here is one T cell receptor (beta chain) sequence, with context. Its antigen is undetermined. The data were produced by immunoSEQ multiplex PCR, yet TCRdb's version contains in-frame clones alone and is incomplete. The table has some 140,000 clones, less than 90% seen once; the top ten hold approximately 3.1%. The V and J ends lost 0 bases and 0 bases respectively, with 6 bases between them. The germline V gene has CDR1 LNHNV and CDR2 YYDKDF (reference sequence). This CDR3 comprises 16 residues. The sample originates from a study of T cell responses to AZD1222 COVID-19 vaccine. Study in general: Recipients boosted at about 4 weeks or about 12 weeks are pooled. Study results and caveats: Dominant CD4 TCR responses targeted spike regions 160-218 and 743-854.

This chain links TRBV15 with TRBJ2-6; maybe TRBD2 (6 bases). The TCR was taken from an adult in good health. The source was peripheral blood, collected on day 0 of AZD1222 vaccination. The DNA of the CDR3 is TGTGCCACCAGCAGAGAGACTAGCTCTGGGGCCAACGTCCTGACTTTC. It encodes CATSRETSSGANVLTF.